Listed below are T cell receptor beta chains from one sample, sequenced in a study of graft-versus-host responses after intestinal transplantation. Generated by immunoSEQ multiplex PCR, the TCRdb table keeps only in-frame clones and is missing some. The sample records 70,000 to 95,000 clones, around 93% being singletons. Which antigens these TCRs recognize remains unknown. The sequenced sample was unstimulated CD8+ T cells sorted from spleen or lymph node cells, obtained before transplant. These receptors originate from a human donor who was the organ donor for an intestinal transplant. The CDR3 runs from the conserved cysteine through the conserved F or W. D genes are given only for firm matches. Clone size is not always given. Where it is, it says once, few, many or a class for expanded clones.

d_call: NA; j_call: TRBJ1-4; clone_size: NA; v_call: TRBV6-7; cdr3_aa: CAQRRARREKLFF; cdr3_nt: TGTGCCCAGCGTCGGGCCCGGAGGGAAAAACTGTTTTTT
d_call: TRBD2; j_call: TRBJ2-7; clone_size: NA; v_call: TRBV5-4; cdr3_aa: CASSHGPGLVTYEQYF; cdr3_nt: TGTGCCAGCAGCCACGGGCCGGGACTAGTAACCTACGAGCAGTACTTC
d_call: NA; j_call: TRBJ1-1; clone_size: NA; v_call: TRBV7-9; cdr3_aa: CASSLRGGTEAFF; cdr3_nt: TGTGCCAGCAGCCTAAGGGGAGGCACTGAAGCTTTCTTT
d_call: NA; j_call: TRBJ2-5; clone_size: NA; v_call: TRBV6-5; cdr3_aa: CASSPGGETQYF; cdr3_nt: TGTGCCAGCAGTCCCGGCGGGGAGACCCAGTACTTC
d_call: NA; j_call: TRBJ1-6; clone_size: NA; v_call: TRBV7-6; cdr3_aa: CASSLAGGGAAYNSPLHF; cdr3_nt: TGTGCCAGCAGCTTAGCGGGCGGCGGGGCCGCGTATAATTCACCCCTCCACTTT
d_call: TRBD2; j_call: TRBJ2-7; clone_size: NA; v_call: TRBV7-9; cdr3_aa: CASSSGLAAYEQYF; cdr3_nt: TGTGCCAGCAGTTCGGGACTAGCGGCCTACGAGCAGTACTTC
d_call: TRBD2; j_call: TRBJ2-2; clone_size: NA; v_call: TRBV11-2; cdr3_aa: CASSWGLAGGLNTGELFF; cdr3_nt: TGTGCCAGCAGCTGGGGACTAGCGGGGGGGTTGAACACCGGGGAGCTGTTTTTT
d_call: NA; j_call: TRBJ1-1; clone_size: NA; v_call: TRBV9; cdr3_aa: CASSVGVGGDTEAFF; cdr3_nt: TGTGCCAGCAGCGTAGGGGTGGGGGGTGACACTGAAGCTTTCTTT
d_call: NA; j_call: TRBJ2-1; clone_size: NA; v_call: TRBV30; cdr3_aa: CGEGAGGLLGLFF; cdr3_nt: TGTGGAGAGGGGGCGGGGGGCCTCCTTGGCCTCTTCTTC
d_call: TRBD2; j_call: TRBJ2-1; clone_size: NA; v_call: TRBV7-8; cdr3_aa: CASSPPGGASYEQFF; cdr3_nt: TGTGCCAGCAGCCCACCGGGGGGGGCGAGCTATGAGCAGTTCTTC
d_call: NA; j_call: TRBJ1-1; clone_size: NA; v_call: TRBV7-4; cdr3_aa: CARRQPNTEAFF; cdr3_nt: TGTGCCAGACGACAGCCTAACACTGAAGCTTTCTTT
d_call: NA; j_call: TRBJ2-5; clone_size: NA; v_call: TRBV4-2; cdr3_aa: CASSQAYRVMRGETQYF; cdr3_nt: TGTGCCAGCAGCCAAGCCTACAGGGTGATGAGAGGAGAGACCCAGTACTTC
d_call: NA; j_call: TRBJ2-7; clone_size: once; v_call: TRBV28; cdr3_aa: CASSFAQPTGSNEQYF; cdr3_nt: TGTGCCAGCAGTTTCGCCCAACCTACAGGTTCCAACGAGCAGTACTTC
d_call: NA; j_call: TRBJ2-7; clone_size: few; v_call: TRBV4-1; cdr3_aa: CASSHIRGYEQYF; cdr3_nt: TGCGCCAGCAGCCACATAAGGGGGTACGAGCAGTACTTC
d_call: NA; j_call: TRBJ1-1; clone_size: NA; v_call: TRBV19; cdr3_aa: CASSGYPRVAEAFF; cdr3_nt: TGTGCCAGTAGTGGATACCCCAGGGTGGCTGAAGCTTTCTTT
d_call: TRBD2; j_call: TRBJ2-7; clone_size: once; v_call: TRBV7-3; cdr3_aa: CASSFGLAGPYEQYF; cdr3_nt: TGTGCCAGCAGCTTCGGACTAGCGGGTCCCTACGAGCAGTACTTC
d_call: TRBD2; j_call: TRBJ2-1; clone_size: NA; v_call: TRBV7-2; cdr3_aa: CASSPLAGAYNEQFF; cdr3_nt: TGTGCCAGCAGCCCCTTGGCGGGGGCCTACAATGAGCAGTTCTTC
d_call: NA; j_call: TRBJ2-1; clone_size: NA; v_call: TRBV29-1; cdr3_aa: CSVGEALSYNEQFF; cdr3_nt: TGCAGCGTTGGGGAGGCCCTCTCCTACAATGAGCAGTTCTTC
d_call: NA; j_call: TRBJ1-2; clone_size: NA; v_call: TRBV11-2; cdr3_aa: CASSLVEGSYTF; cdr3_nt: TGTGCCAGCAGCTTAGTGGAGGGAAGCTACACCTTC
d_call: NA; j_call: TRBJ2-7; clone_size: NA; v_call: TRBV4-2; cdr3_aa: CASSQDRGYEQYF; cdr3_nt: TGTGCCAGCAGCCAAGATAGGGGGTACGAGCAGTACTTC
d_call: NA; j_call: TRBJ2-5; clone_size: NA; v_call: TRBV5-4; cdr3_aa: CASSLGGKETQYF; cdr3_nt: TGTGCCAGCAGCTTGGGAGGGAAAGAGACCCAGTACTTC
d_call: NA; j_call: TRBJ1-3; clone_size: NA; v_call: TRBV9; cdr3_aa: CASSPPGDVNTIYF; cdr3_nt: TGTGCCAGCAGCCCCCCGGGGGACGTGAACACCATATATTTT
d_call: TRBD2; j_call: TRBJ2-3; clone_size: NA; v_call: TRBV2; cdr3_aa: CASSSGGGDTQYF; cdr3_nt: TGTGCCAGCAGTAGCGGGGGGGGAGATACGCAGTATTTT
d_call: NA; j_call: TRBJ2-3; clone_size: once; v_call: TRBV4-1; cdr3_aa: CASSQSRRDTQYF; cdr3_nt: TGCGCCAGCAGCCAAAGCAGGAGGGATACGCAGTATTTT
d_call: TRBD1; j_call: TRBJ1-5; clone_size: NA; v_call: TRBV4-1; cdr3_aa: CASSPRQGYQPQHF; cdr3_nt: TGCGCCAGCAGCCCGCGACAGGGTTATCAGCCCCAGCATTTT
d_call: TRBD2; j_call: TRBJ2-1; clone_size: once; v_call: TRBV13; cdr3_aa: CASSLDLAGSQFF; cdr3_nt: TGTGCCAGCAGCTTAGACCTAGCGGGTTCCCAGTTCTTC
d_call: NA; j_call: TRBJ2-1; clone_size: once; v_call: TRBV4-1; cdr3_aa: CASSQDIRDRYNEQFF; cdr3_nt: TGCGCCAGCAGCCAAGATATTCGGGATCGATACAATGAGCAGTTCTTC
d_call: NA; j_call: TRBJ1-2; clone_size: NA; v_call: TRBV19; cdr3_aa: CASTGVGGYTF; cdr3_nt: TGTGCCAGTACAGGGGTGGGAGGCTACACCTTC
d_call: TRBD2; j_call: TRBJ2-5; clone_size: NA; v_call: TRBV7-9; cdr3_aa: CASSLPREGHWAQYF; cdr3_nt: TGTGCCAGCAGCTTGCCCCGGGAGGGCCACTGGGCCCAGTACTTC
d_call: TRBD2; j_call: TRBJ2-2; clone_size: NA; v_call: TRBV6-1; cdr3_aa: CASSEALAGPVGELFF; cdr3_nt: TGTGCCAGCAGTGAAGCGTTAGCGGGCCCGGTCGGGGAGCTGTTTTTT
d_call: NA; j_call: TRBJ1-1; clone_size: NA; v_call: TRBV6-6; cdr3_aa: CASSPLFTEAFF; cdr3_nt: TGTGCCAGCAGCCCCCTTTTCACTGAAGCTTTCTTT
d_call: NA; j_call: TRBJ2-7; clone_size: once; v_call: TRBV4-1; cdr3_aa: CASSQAPGGLTYEQYF; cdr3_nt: TGCGCCAGCAGCCAAGCCCCAGGCGGGTTGACTTACGAGCAGTACTTC
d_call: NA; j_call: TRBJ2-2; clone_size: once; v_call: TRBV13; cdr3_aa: CASSMGRLYTGELFF; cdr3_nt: TGTGCCAGCAGCATGGGGCGGCTCTACACCGGGGAGCTGTTTTTT
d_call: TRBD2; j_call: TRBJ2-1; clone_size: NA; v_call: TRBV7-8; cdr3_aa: CASSLSLSGGAGNEQFF; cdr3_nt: TGTGCCAGCAGCTTATCTCTTAGCGGGGGGGCCGGCAATGAGCAGTTCTTC
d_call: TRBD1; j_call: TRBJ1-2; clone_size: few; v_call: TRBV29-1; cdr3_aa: CSVLTGEHGYTF; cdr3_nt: TGCAGCGTTTTGACAGGGGAACATGGCTACACCTTC
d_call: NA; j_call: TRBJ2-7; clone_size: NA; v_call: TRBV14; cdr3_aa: CASSQDIDSPYEQYF; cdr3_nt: TGTGCCAGCAGCCAAGATATTGACAGCCCCTACGAGCAGTACTTC
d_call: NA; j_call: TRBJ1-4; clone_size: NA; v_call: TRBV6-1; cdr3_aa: CASSDDEVNDEKPFF; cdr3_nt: TGTGCCAGCAGCGATGACGAGGTCAATGATGAAAAACCGTTTTTT
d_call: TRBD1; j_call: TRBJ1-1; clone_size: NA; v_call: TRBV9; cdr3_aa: CASSPSGTGVTEAFF; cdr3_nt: TGTGCCAGCAGCCCTAGCGGGACAGGGGTCACTGAAGCTTTCTTT
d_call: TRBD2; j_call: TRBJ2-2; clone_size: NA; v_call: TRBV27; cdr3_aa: CASSLWGGGELFF; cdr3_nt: TGTGCCAGCAGTTTATGGGGGGGCGGGGAGCTGTTTTTT
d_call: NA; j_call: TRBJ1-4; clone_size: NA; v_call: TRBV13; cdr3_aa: CASSLGDSANEKLFF; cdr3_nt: TGTGCCAGCAGCTTAGGCGACAGTGCTAATGAAAAACTGTTTTTT
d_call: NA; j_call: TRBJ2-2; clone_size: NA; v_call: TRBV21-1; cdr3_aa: CASSKDAEVNTGELFF; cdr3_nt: TGTGCCAGCAGCAAAGACGCGGAGGTGAACACCGGGGAGCTGTTTTTT
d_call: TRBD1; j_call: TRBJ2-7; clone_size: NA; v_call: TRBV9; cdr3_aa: CASSLGGQGPGEQYF; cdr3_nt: TGTGCCAGCAGCCTCGGAGGACAGGGGCCTGGCGAGCAGTACTTC
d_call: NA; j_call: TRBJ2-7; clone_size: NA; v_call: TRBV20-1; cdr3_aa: CSATSDYEQYF; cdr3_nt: TGCAGTGCTACTAGCGACTACGAGCAGTACTTC
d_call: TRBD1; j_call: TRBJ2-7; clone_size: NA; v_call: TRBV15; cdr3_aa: CATSRDRQGYEQYF; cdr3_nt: TGTGCCACCAGCAGGGACAGACAGGGGTACGAGCAGTACTTC
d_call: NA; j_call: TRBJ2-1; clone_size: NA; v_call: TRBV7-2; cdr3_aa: CASSFSGEQFF; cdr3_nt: TGTGCCAGCAGCTTTTCAGGTGAGCAGTTCTTC
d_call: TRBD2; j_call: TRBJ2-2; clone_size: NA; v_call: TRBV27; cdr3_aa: CASSQGTSGRAFPGELFF; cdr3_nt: TGTGCCAGCAGTCAAGGGACTAGCGGGAGGGCCTTCCCCGGGGAGCTGTTTTTT
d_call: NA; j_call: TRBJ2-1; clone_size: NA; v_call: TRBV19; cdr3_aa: CASSPILAGNEQFF; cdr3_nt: TGTGCCAGTAGCCCTATACTCGCAGGGAATGAGCAGTTCTTC
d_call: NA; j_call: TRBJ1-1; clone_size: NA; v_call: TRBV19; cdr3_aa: CASSIAGGGDTEAFF; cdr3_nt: TGTGCCAGTAGTATAGCGGGGGGGGGCGACACTGAAGCTTTCTTT